Each of the 28 T cell receptor beta chains below was sequenced from the same sample in a study of CD8+CD57+ T cells in acquired aplastic anemia. For CDR3 and TCR beta VDJ profiling, genomic DNA was the template used. TCRdb redid the calling of the reads with MiXCR, one entry per CDR3 protein. This sample yields roughly 250,000 distinct CDR3 sequences, of which about 80% are seen a single time; roughly 42% belongs to the top ten. Patients included in sequencing had previously demonstrated CD8+CD57+ cell expansion by flow cytometry. The sample comprised sorted CD4+, CD8+, or CD8+CD57+ T cells (not recorded which) from PBMCs. The receptors originated from a human donor with aplastic anemia.

To note about this clonotype: The junction differs from germline at one of its ends, possibly a read error. The CDR3 region is CASSLPTGGGKEHFF. For the CDR3, the DNA is TGTGCCAGCAGCTTACCGACAGGGGGCGGGAAGGAGCATTTCTTC. The V call is TRBV7-2, the J call TRBJ2-1, with 10 bases aligning to TRBD1. The CDR3 is 15 amino acids. The germline V gene has CDR1 SGHTA and CDR2 FQGNSA.

This clonotype has more than one count but fewer than ten. The junction does not match germline at one end; this may be a read error. This chain links TRBV9 with TRBJ2-3; D gene uncertain. The CDR3 has 14 amino acids. Germline V gives CDR1 SGDLS, CDR2 YYNGEE. The CDR3 DNA is TGTGCCAGCAGCGTAAGTGTGATGGGGAAAGGTTCACATTTT. Its protein is CASSVSVMGKGSHF. The complete variable domain, with remaining parts taken from reference TRBV9 and TRBJ2-3, reads DSGVTQTPKHLITATGQRVTLRCSPRSGDLSVYWYQQSLDQGLQFLIQYYNGEERAKGNILERFSAQQFPDLHSELNLSSLELGDSALYFCASSVSVMGKGSHFGPGTRLTVL.

Turning to this clonotype: No conserved phenylalanine or tryptophan is present at the end of the CDR3, so a read error is the likely explanation. The DNA is left out, because the CDR3 cannot be placed on it with certainty; the CDR3 is given as TCRdb lists it. V and J are TRBV7-8 and TRBJ1-2; TRBD1 reflects the table's D call only, with no check against the DNA. Germline values: CDR1 SGHVS, CDR2 FQNEAQ. The CDR3 is made up of 13 amino acids, end residues included. This CDR3 is CASSLGVGGETQC.

This clonotype was seen more than once but under ten times. At one end the junction does not follow the germline gene, possibly because of a read error. The chain combines TRBV7-9 with TRBJ2-3, with 7 positions matching TRBD2. Germline loops: CDR1 SEHNR, CDR2 FQNEAQ (reference sequence). The CDR3 consists of 14 residues. The CDR3 protein is CASSFQRGGGSDDF. The CDR3 coding sequence is TGTGCCAGCAGCTTTCAAAGAGGCGGCGGGAGCGATGATTTT.

The rearrangement links TRBV20-1 to TRBJ1-1; D is undetermined. This CDR3 contains 13 residues. Per germline, CDR1 DFQATT and CDR2 SNEGSKA (reference sequence). Trimming stripped 6 bases from V and 5 bases from J, with 16 bases between. The chain's CDR3 is CSAWTSGSTEAFF. CDR3 DNA sequence: TGCAGTGCATGGACTAGCGGGAGTACTGAAGCTTTCTTT.

The rearrangement links TRBV7-9 to TRBJ1-2; 8 bases agree with TRBD1. Germline V gives CDR1 SEHNR, CDR2 FQNEAQ (reference sequence). This CDR3 comprises 13 residues. V lost 2 bases to trimming and J lost 8 bases; unmatched junction nucleotides: 4. The CDR3 reads CASSLSRGHGYTF. CDR3 coding DNA: TGTGCCAGCAGCTTAAGCAGGGGGCACGGCTACACCTTC.

The chain couples TRBV5-6 to TRBJ1-2; D possibly corresponds to TRBD1 (5 bases). Germline assignment: CDR1 SGHDT and CDR2 YYEEEE. The V gene lost 4 bases and the J gene lost 4 bases, with 14 bases spanning the gap. The CDR3 covers 14 residues. The CDR3 loop reads CASSNPWDGYGYTF. Written as DNA, the CDR3 is TGTGCCAGCAGCAATCCCTGGGACGGCTATGGCTACACCTTC.

This clonotype has a count of ten or more. V and J are TRBV20-1 and TRBJ2-5; D assignment may be TRBD1 or TRBD2 (5 bases each). Germline V gene sequence: CDR1 DFQATT, CDR2 SNEGSKA (reference sequence). V lost 6 bases and J 6 bases, leaving 20 bases between the germline ends. CDR3 length: 14 amino acids. The CDR3 region has the DNA TGCAGTGCCAGTAGTTGGGGACGCAAGAAGACCCAGTACTTC. Translation: CSASSWGRKKTQYF.

V usage is TRBV25-1 and J usage is TRBJ1-1; D not resolved. This CDR3 region has 14 residues. Germline values: CDR1 MGHDK, CDR2 SYGVNS. V was shortened by 5 bases and J by 3 bases, with 13 bases between the two germline ends. CDR3 sequence reads: CASSPPFGDTEAFF. The CDR3 bases are TGTGCCAGCAGTCCTCCTTTCGGGGACACTGAAGCTTTCTTT.

CDR3 in amino acids: CASSQDGTSSEDEQFF. The CDR3 DNA is TGCGCCAGCAGCCAAGATGGAACTAGCTCTGAGGATGAGCAGTTCTTC. The genes are TRBV4-3 and TRBJ2-1; the D gene is possibly TRBD2 (6 bases). Germline V lookup: CDR1 LGHNA, CDR2 YSLEER. The CDR3 covers 16 residues. V lost 0 bases and J lost 8, with 17 bases in between.

In the case of this clonotype: The junction departs from the called germline gene at one end, perhaps through a read error. The V and J genes are TRBV9 and TRBJ2-3, with D maybe TRBD2 (6 bases). The CDR3 consists of 13 residues. Germline CDR1 SGDLS, CDR2 YYNGEE. DNA of the CDR3: TGTGCCAGCAGCGTCGCGGGAACTCACAAGCAGCAGTTT. It codes for CASSVAGTHKQQF.

This chain links TRBV7-4 with TRBJ2-7; TRBD2 matches at 13 bases. With 6 bases clipped from V and 5 bases from J, the junction kept 4 bases outside the gene matches. The germline CDR1 and CDR2 sequences are SGHVT and SQSDAQ. The CDR3 covers 14 residues. CDR3 in DNA: TGTGCCAGCAGGGGCGGGACTAGCGGGGACGAGCAGTACTTC. Translating gives CASRGGTSGDEQYF.

The chain links TRBV7-9 to TRBJ2-2; 7 nucleotides line up with TRBD2. Germline-derived CDR1 and CDR2 are SEHNR and FQNEAQ (reference sequence). After removal of 5 bases from V and 7 bases from J, the junction contained 4 bases not matched to a gene. There are 13 residues in the CDR3. The CDR3 region has the DNA TGTGCCAGCAGCCTATCGGGGGGCGGGGAGCTGTTTTTT. It encodes CASSLSGGGELFF. Drawing the rest from reference TRBV7-9 and TRBJ2-2, the complete variable domain is DTGVSQNPRHKITKRGQNVTFRCDPISEHNRLYWYRQTLGQGPEFLTYFQNEAQLEKSRLLSDRFSAERPKGSFSTLEIQRTEQGDSAMYLCASSLSGGGELFFGEGSRLTVL.

The gene calls are TRBV10-3 and TRBJ2-7; TRBD1 aligns across 8 bases. Germline loops: CDR1 ENHRY, CDR2 SYGVKD. The V gene end was trimmed by 2 bases and the J gene end by 9 bases; junction bases not matched to a gene: 6. The CDR3 consists of 13 residues. CDR3 DNA sequence: TGTGCCATCAGTGAGGACAGGGGAAATGGGCAGTACTTC. Amino acids: CAISEDRGNGQYF.

The chain recombines TRBV2 with TRBJ2-3, with D perhaps being TRBD1 or TRBD2 (5 bases each). Germline CDR1 SNHLY, CDR2 FYNNEI. V was cut by 10 bases and J by 1 base, with 12 bases left in between. The CDR3 is made up of 13 amino acids. The CDR3 nucleotides read TGTGCCATAGGGGACGAGGGCACAGATACGCAGTATTTT. It codes for CAIGDEGTDTQYF.

V gene TRBV7-8 combines with J gene TRBJ2-1; D might be TRBD1 (7 bases). Germline lookup yields CDR1 SGHVS and CDR2 FQNEAQ. The CDR3 is made up of 16 amino acids. Trimming cost V 5 bases and J 13 bases, with 27 bases left between them. In DNA form, the CDR3 reads TGTGCCAGCAGCCTAGGCGGAGGGGGCGGCGGTGAAGATCAGTTCTTC. Translating it yields CASSLGGGGGGEDQFF.

Concerning this clonotype: The junction departs from the called germline gene at one end, perhaps through a read error. The chain recombines TRBV7-3 with TRBJ2-3, with D perhaps given as TRBD1 or TRBD2 (7 bases each). CDR1 is SGHTA and CDR2 is FQGTGA in the germline V gene. CDR3 length equals 14 residues. The CDR3 region is CASSSNRGLWLHLF. The CDR3 nucleotides read TGTGCCAGCAGCTCTAACAGGGGACTATGGCTACACCTTTTT. The full variable domain, completed using reference TRBV7-3 and TRBJ2-3, is GAGVSQTPSNKVTEKGKYVELRCDPISGHTALYWYRQSLGQGPEFLIYFQGTGAADDSGLPNDRFFAVRPEGSVSTLKIQRTERGDSAVYLCASSSNRGLWLHLFGPGTRLTVL.

On this clonotype: Its ends do not fully match the called genes, so a read error is possible. The V call is TRBV7-2, the J call TRBJ1-6; TRBD1 might be the D (5 bases). Germline CDR1 and CDR2: SGHTA and FQGNSA. The CDR3 has 14 residues. The CDR3 loop reads CASSFDTGGSPLYF. CDR3 DNA: TGTGCCAGCAGCTTTGATACAGGCGGTTCACCCCTCTACTTT. The whole variable domain, filled in from reference TRBV7-2 and TRBJ1-6, reads GAGVSQSPSNKVTEKGKDVELRCDPISGHTALYWYRQSLGQGLEFLIYFQGNSAPDKSGLPSDRFSAERTGGSVSTLTIQRTQQEDSAVYLCASSFDTGGSPLYFGNGTRLTVT.

As for this clonotype: Lacking the conserved final phenylalanine or tryptophan, this CDR3 likely reflects a read error. The DNA is left out, because the CDR3 cannot be placed on it with certainty; the CDR3 is given as TCRdb lists it. This chain links TRBV7-8 with TRBJ2-4. The CDR3 contains 12 residues when both ends are counted. Germline values: CDR1 SGHVS, CDR2 FQNEAQ. This chain's CDR3 is CASSLAGNTETL.

To note about this clonotype: An end of the junction differs from the germline gene, which may be a read error. The chain couples TRBV7-9 to TRBJ2-3; possible D gene TRBD2, 5 bases. This CDR3 contains 13 residues. In germline, CDR1 is SEHNR, CDR2 FQNEAQ (reference sequence). The CDR3 sequence is CASGVGGRGTKYF. For the CDR3, the DNA is TGTGCCAGCGGCGTTGGAGGAAGAGGTACGAAGTATTTT. The whole variable domain, remainder taken from reference TRBV7-9 and TRBJ2-3, is DTGVSQNPRHKITKRGQNVTFRCDPISEHNRLYWYRQTLGQGPEFLTYFQNEAQLEKSRLLSDRFSAERPKGSFSTLEIQRTEQGDSAMYLCASGVGGRGTKYFGPGTRLTVL.

A single count supports this clonotype. This rearrangement joins TRBV20-1 to TRBJ2-2; 8 bases match TRBD1. This CDR3 is 14 amino acids long. V shed 0 bases and J 7 bases; nucleotides not matched to a gene: 4. Germline CDR1 is DFQATT and CDR2 is SNEGSKA (reference sequence). The chain's CDR3 is CSARDQGADGELFF. In nucleotides, the CDR3 is TGCAGTGCTAGAGATCAGGGGGCTGACGGGGAGCTGTTTTTT.

V usage is TRBV7-8 and J usage is TRBJ2-7, with 13 positions matching TRBD2. The CDR3 extends over 15 amino acids. J gave up 2 bases and V 5 bases, and 3 bases lay outside the gene matches. Germline lookup yields CDR1 SGHVS and CDR2 FQNEAQ. This CDR3 reads CASSVGLAGTYEQYF. As DNA, the CDR3 is TGTGCCAGCAGCGTGGGACTAGCGGGAACCTACGAGCAGTACTTC.

Remarks on this clonotype: At one end the junction does not follow the germline gene, possibly because of a read error. This rearrangement joins TRBV6-5 to TRBJ1-6, with a weak D call TRBD1 (6 bases). The CDR3 is 15 amino acids. Germline CDR1 MNHEY, CDR2 SVGAGI. Written as DNA, the CDR3 is TGCGCCAGCAGTGAGTCGATACAGGGAGATTCACCCCTCCACTTT. Its translation: CASSESIQGDSPLHF.

This clonotype was seen more than once but under ten times. The rearrangement uses TRBV20-1 and TRBJ2-1; the match to TRBD2 covers 8 bases. This CDR3 spans 10 amino acids. Germline V CDR1 and CDR2: DFQATT, SNEGSKA (reference sequence). V lost 6 bases, J lost 9 bases, and 1 base stayed unmatched. The chain's CDR3 is CSAGRGEQFF. CDR3 bases: TGCAGTGCCGGGAGGGGTGAGCAGTTCTTC.

The CDR3 spells CASSLTGRPDTQYNEQFF. The CDR3 nucleotides are TGTGCCAGCAGCTTAACCGGCCGTCCCGATACCCAGTACAATGAGCAGTTCTTC. The gene calls are TRBV7-8 and TRBJ2-1; D remains ambiguous. The germline V gene has CDR1 SGHVS and CDR2 FQNEAQ. Trimming left V 2 bases short and J 4 bases short, with 21 bases between. The CDR3 length is 18 residues.

Comment on this clonotype: The CDR3 does not end in the conserved phenylalanine or tryptophan, so this is likely a read error. The DNA is left out, because the CDR3 cannot be placed on it with certainty; the CDR3 is given as TCRdb lists it. The V call is TRBV15, the J call TRBJ1-1; the table calls TRBD1, which could not be checked here. The CDR3 is 15 amino acids long, termini counted. CDR1 is LNHNV and CDR2 is YYDKDF in the germline V gene (reference sequence). The CDR3 protein is CATSLDLSGDTEALY.

The chain has TRBV12-3 or TRBV12-4 and TRBJ1-5; D gene uncertain. V was cut by 6 bases and J by 6 bases, with 15 bases left in between. The CDR3 has 14 residues. The CDR3 sequence: CASRTIGPSQPQHF. The CDR3 nucleotides read TGTGCCAGCAGAACGATAGGGCCGAGTCAGCCCCAGCATTTT.

To note about this clonotype: An end of the junction does not agree with germline; a read error may underlie this. This chain uses TRBV9 with TRBJ1-2, with 9 bases aligning to TRBD1. The V gene's germline CDR1 is SGDLS and CDR2 YYNGEE. This CDR3 is built from 15 residues. CDR3: CASSLTGGGDYAYTF. CDR3 sequence (DNA): TGTGCCAGCAGCTTGACAGGGGGAGGGGACTATGCCTACACCTTC.